This is a list of T cell receptor beta chains from one sample in a study of T-cell memory formation after mild COVID-19. TCRdb re-derived calls from the 5' RACE reads in MiXCR, one entry per CDR3 protein. The data contain approximately 260,000 distinct CDR3 sequences, around 15% of them seen just once; the ten biggest clones take up 22%. What was sequenced was PBMCs or a T cell subset sorted from them (not recorded which). The receptors here all came from a man aged 18 to 30 who had mild COVID-19 (a few samples of this study predate the infection). Cell type and time point are not known. The CDR3 runs from the conserved cysteine through the conserved F or W. The order of the fields is clone size, V gene, J gene, D gene, CDR3 DNA, CDR3 protein. The D gene is left open where the match is weak. Expanded clones get a size class; other rows say once, few or many, or leave the size out.

size: -
V: TRBV5-4
J: TRBJ2-4
D: -
DNA: TGTGCCAGCAGCCCCACCGCAGGGGGGAAAGATACTAGCATTCAGTACTTC
CDR3: CASSPTAGGKDTSIQYF

size: -
V: TRBV5-1
J: TRBJ2-5
D: -
DNA: TGCGCCAGCAGCTTTTCCGGGGCAGCGGAGACCCAGTACTTC
CDR3: CASSFSGAAETQYF

size: -
V: TRBV12-3/TRBV12-4
J: TRBJ1-1
D: -
DNA: TGTGCCAGCAGCCACGGGACAACGAACACTGAAGCTTTCTTT
CDR3: CASSHGTTNTEAFF

size: -
V: TRBV7-9
J: TRBJ2-7
D: -
DNA: TGTGCCAGCAGGGAGGCAGGGGCCGACTACGAGCAGTACTTC
CDR3: CASREAGADYEQYF

size: -
V: TRBV7-3
J: TRBJ1-6
D: TRBD1
DNA: TGTGCCAGCAGCTCCTCCGGGACAGCGTATTCACCCCTCCACTTT
CDR3: CASSSSGTAYSPLHF

size: -
V: TRBV27
J: TRBJ2-1
D: -
DNA: TGTGCCAGCAGCCAAACCGGGACCCGCCCTTACAATGAGCAGTTCTTC
CDR3: CASSQTGTRPYNEQFF

size: few
V: TRBV9
J: TRBJ2-3
D: -
DNA: TGTGCCAGCAGCGCCAGGACCTCCGCAGATACGCAGTATTTT
CDR3: CASSARTSADTQYF

size: many
V: TRBV20-1
J: TRBJ2-3
D: -
DNA: TGCAGTGCTAGACCGGGGGGCTTCACAGATACGCAGTATTTT
CDR3: CSARPGGFTDTQYF

size: few
V: TRBV7-9
J: TRBJ2-3
D: TRBD2
DNA: TGTGCCAGCAGCTTTCGGCTAGCGGGCGCGCAAGATACGCAGTATTTT
CDR3: CASSFRLAGAQDTQYF

size: once
V: TRBV24-1
J: TRBJ2-3
D: -
DNA: TGTGCCACCAGTGTTGCAGGGAGGACAGATACGCAGTATTTT
CDR3: CATSVAGRTDTQYF

size: -
V: TRBV23-1
J: TRBJ2-1
D: -
DNA: TGCGCCTTACGGACAGCCCCCTACAATGAGCAGTTCTTC
CDR3: CALRTAPYNEQFF

size: -
V: TRBV15
J: TRBJ1-4
D: -
DNA: TGTGCCACCAGCAGAGATAGGGGGGGAAATGAAAAACTGTTTTTT
CDR3: CATSRDRGGNEKLFF

size: few
V: TRBV4-2
J: TRBJ2-5
D: -
DNA: TGTGCCAGCAGCCAAGATCGGGGGAGCGAGAGGGCTGAGACCCAGTACTTC
CDR3: CASSQDRGSERAETQYF

size: few
V: TRBV3-1
J: TRBJ2-6
D: TRBD2
DNA: TGTGCCTCCCGGGCTAGCGGGGGACTCCTATACTCTGGGGCCAACGTCCTGACTTTC
CDR3: CASRASGGLLYSGANVLTF

size: few
V: TRBV12-3/TRBV12-4
J: TRBJ2-7
D: -
DNA: TGTGCCAGCAGTTTGAGCAGCCGGGCCAATCTGTACGAGCAGTACTTC
CDR3: CASSLSSRANLYEQYF

size: few
V: TRBV7-9
J: TRBJ1-2
D: -
DNA: TGTGCCGAGCTGTCCCTAGGTTTGGCTGGTGGCTACACCTTC
CDR3: CAELSLGLAGGYTF

size: -
V: TRBV2
J: TRBJ1-2
D: TRBD1
DNA: TGTGCCAGCACCCCATTAGGGACAGGGGAAGGCTACACCTTC
CDR3: CASTPLGTGEGYTF

size: -
V: TRBV5-1
J: TRBJ2-1
D: TRBD2
DNA: TGCGCCAGCAGATTTGGGTCTAGCGGGGGGGCCGGTGAGCAGTTCTTC
CDR3: CASRFGSSGGAGEQFF

size: few
V: TRBV7-2
J: TRBJ2-2
D: -
DNA: TGTGCCAGCAGCTTCCGAACTGCCGGGGAGCTGTTTTTT
CDR3: CASSFRTAGELFF

size: -
V: TRBV12-3/TRBV12-4
J: TRBJ2-6
D: -
DNA: TGTGCCAGCAGTTTTCGGGGTATTACTGGGGCCAACGTCCTGACTTTC
CDR3: CASSFRGITGANVLTF

size: -
V: TRBV20-1
J: TRBJ1-2
D: -
DNA: TGCAGTGCTAGTAAGGGGGTGTCAGGTGGCTACACCTTC
CDR3: CSASKGVSGGYTF

size: few
V: TRBV29-1
J: TRBJ2-4
D: TRBD1
DNA: TGCAGCGTTGGGGACAGGGTCAAAAACATTCAGTACTTC
CDR3: CSVGDRVKNIQYF

size: -
V: TRBV5-1
J: TRBJ2-5
D: TRBD1
DNA: TGCGCCAGCAGCCCCGCCTTATCTACAGGGGTGTCACAAGAGACCCAGTACTTC
CDR3: CASSPALSTGVSQETQYF

size: few
V: TRBV7-9
J: TRBJ1-5
D: -
DNA: TGTGCCAGCAGCTTATCAGTAGGCAATCAGCCCCAGCATTTT
CDR3: CASSLSVGNQPQHF

size: few
V: TRBV7-9
J: TRBJ2-1
D: -
DNA: TGTGCCAGCAGCTTACCAGGGATCGCCTACAATGAGCAGTTCTTC
CDR3: CASSLPGIAYNEQFF

size: -
V: TRBV12-5
J: TRBJ1-1
D: -
DNA: TGTGCTAGTGCCGCCGGGGTCTTCCCTGAAGCTTTCTTT
CDR3: CASAAGVFPEAFF

size: many
V: TRBV7-2
J: TRBJ1-3
D: -
DNA: TGTGCCAGCAGCTTAGGGGGGCCCGCCTCTGGAAACACCATATATTTT
CDR3: CASSLGGPASGNTIYF

size: many
V: TRBV25-1
J: TRBJ1-2
D: TRBD1
DNA: TGTGCCAGCAGTGAAGGGGGACAGGTGAACTATGGCTACACCTTC
CDR3: CASSEGGQVNYGYTF

size: many
V: TRBV11-3
J: TRBJ2-3
D: TRBD2
DNA: TGTGCCAGCAGCTCACCGGGGGGTCCGAGGGATACGCAGTATTTT
CDR3: CASSSPGGPRDTQYF

size: few
V: TRBV5-1
J: TRBJ2-5
D: -
DNA: TGCGCCAGCAGCTTGGAGTGGCAAGAGACCCAGTACTTC
CDR3: CASSLEWQETQYF

size: -
V: TRBV12-3/TRBV12-4
J: TRBJ2-5
D: -
DNA: TGTGCCAGCAGTAATACAGGGTCCCGGGAGACCCAGTACTTC
CDR3: CASSNTGSRETQYF

size: -
V: TRBV20-1
J: TRBJ2-3
D: -
DNA: TGCAGTGCGCCTGCTAGCGAGACGACCACAGATACGCAGTATTTT
CDR3: CSAPASETTTDTQYF

size: few
V: TRBV20-1
J: TRBJ1-1
D: -
DNA: TGCAGTGCTGTGTCAGGAGCGAACACTGAAGCTTTCTTT
CDR3: CSAVSGANTEAFF

size: -
V: TRBV7-6
J: TRBJ2-1
D: -
DNA: TGTGCCATCGTCGACAGTCTACTAAATGAGCAGTTCTTC
CDR3: CAIVDSLLNEQFF

size: many
V: TRBV7-9
J: TRBJ1-2
D: TRBD1
DNA: TGTGCCAGCAGCTTAGCGACAGGGGGCGGCTACACCTTC
CDR3: CASSLATGGGYTF

size: -
V: TRBV18
J: TRBJ2-1
D: -
DNA: TGTGCCAGCTCACCAAGGCCACTCGCCAGCTCCTACAATGAGCAGTTCTTC
CDR3: CASSPRPLASSYNEQFF

size: -
V: TRBV10-3
J: TRBJ1-2
D: -
DNA: TGTGCCATCAGTGACACCTATGGCTACACCTTC
CDR3: CAISDTYGYTF

size: few
V: TRBV20-1
J: TRBJ1-1
D: -
DNA: TGCAGTGCTAGGCCCGGAGGGGCAAACACTGAAGCTTTCTTT
CDR3: CSARPGGANTEAFF

size: -
V: TRBV6-1
J: TRBJ2-3
D: TRBD2
DNA: TGTGCCAGCAGTGGTGAACTAGCGGGGGGCCTCACAGATACGCAGTATTTT
CDR3: CASSGELAGGLTDTQYF

size: -
V: TRBV5-1
J: TRBJ2-5
D: -
DNA: TGCGCCAGCAGCTTGGCCGAGGGGCAAGAGACCCAGTACTTC
CDR3: CASSLAEGQETQYF

size: -
V: TRBV6-2/TRBV6-3
J: TRBJ1-1
D: -
DNA: TGTGCCAGCAGCCGCAGGGGTACAGCTTTCTTT
CDR3: CASSRRGTAFF

size: few
V: TRBV29-1
J: TRBJ2-1
D: -
DNA: TGCAGCGTCTATAGCCTTACCTACAATGAGCAGTTCTTC
CDR3: CSVYSLTYNEQFF

size: few
V: TRBV15
J: TRBJ2-5
D: -
DNA: TGTGCCACCAGCAGAGATCGCCGTCAGGCGAGGGAGACCCAGTACTTC
CDR3: CATSRDRRQARETQYF

size: many
V: TRBV5-1
J: TRBJ2-1
D: -
DNA: TGCGCCAGCAGCTTGGCGGGGGACCACAATGAGCAGTTCTTC
CDR3: CASSLAGDHNEQFF

size: -
V: TRBV5-1
J: TRBJ2-3
D: -
DNA: TGCGCCAGCAGCTCTTCACCCGCCGGGGGTAGCACAGATACGCAGTATTTT
CDR3: CASSSSPAGGSTDTQYF

size: -
V: TRBV18
J: TRBJ1-5
D: -
DNA: TGTGCCAGCTCACCCCTCCAGGATCAGCCCCAGCATTTT
CDR3: CASSPLQDQPQHF

size: many
V: TRBV5-1
J: TRBJ1-1
D: TRBD1
DNA: TGCGCCAGCAGCACGGGGACAGGGGGGACTGAAGCTTTCTTT
CDR3: CASSTGTGGTEAFF

size: few
V: TRBV6-2/TRBV6-3
J: TRBJ2-3
D: TRBD2
DNA: TGTGCCAGCCGCGGGGGGGCCTGGGATACGCAGTATTTT
CDR3: CASRGGAWDTQYF

size: few
V: TRBV4-3
J: TRBJ2-3
D: TRBD2
DNA: TGCGCCAGCAGCCAAGAATCCAGCGGGGGCACAGATACGCAGTATTTT
CDR3: CASSQESSGGTDTQYF

size: few
V: TRBV12-3/TRBV12-4
J: TRBJ2-5
D: TRBD1
DNA: TGTGCCAGCAGTTTAGCGACCCGACAGGGCTGGGGAGAGACCCAGTACTTC
CDR3: CASSLATRQGWGETQYF

size: -
V: TRBV4-2
J: TRBJ1-5
D: -
DNA: TGTGCCAGCAGCCGCCAGGACGGCAATCAGCCCCAGCATTTT
CDR3: CASSRQDGNQPQHF

size: -
V: TRBV6-1
J: TRBJ2-3
D: TRBD1
DNA: TGTGCCAGCAGCCCGGGACAGTTCGGTACGCAGTATTTT
CDR3: CASSPGQFGTQYF

size: few
V: TRBV7-6
J: TRBJ2-2
D: TRBD2
DNA: TGTGCCAGCAGCTCCAAGACTAGCCTCTCAACCGGGGAGCTGTTTTTT
CDR3: CASSSKTSLSTGELFF

size: few
V: TRBV20-1
J: TRBJ2-5
D: -
DNA: TGCAGTGCTCTCGGACAGAACCAAGAGACCCAGTACTTC
CDR3: CSALGQNQETQYF